A selection of T cell receptor beta chains follows, all from one sample in a study of T cell responses to AZD1222 COVID-19 vaccine. Sequencing was performed with immunoSEQ multiplex PCR; in TCRdb, only in-frame clones are kept and a portion is missing. This table holds more than 150,000 clones, 85% to 90% found once. The sample consisted of peripheral blood, taken on day 0 of AZD1222 vaccination. Receptors were obtained from an adult in good health. Each CDR3 is given with its conserved first and last residue. Each record gives: J gene, V gene, clone size, D gene, CDR3 DNA, CDR3 protein. A D gene is named only where the DNA matches it firmly. Rows may omit the clone size; those that give it use once, few, many or a size class.

>TRBJ2-3|TRBV5-1|NA|NA
TGCGCCAGCAGCTTCTCCCCGGGTCCAACAGATACGCAGTATTTT
CASSFSPGPTDTQYF
>TRBJ1-4|TRBV24-1|NA|NA
TGTGCCACCGCCGCCATGGCCCCTGCAACTAATGAAAAACTGTTTTTT
CATAAMAPATNEKLFF
>TRBJ2-7|TRBV29-1|NA|NA
TGCAGCGCGAATATGGGGGCGCGGTACGAGCAGTACTTC
CSANMGARYEQYF
>TRBJ1-4|TRBV7-2|NA|NA
TGTGCCAGCAGCTCGTGGGGGGTCGGGGAAAAACTGTTTTTT
CASSSWGVGEKLFF
>TRBJ1-3|TRBV19|NA|NA
TGTGCCAGTAGTACCCCGGAGTCTGGAAACACCATATATTTT
CASSTPESGNTIYF
>TRBJ2-7|TRBV4-2|NA|NA
TGTGCCAGCAGCCAGGTAGGGACCGGCACGCAGTACTTC
CASSQVGTGTQYF
>TRBJ2-5|TRBV28|NA|NA
TGTGCCAGCAGTTTCGGTATGGGGGGTGGGGAGACCCAGTACTTC
CASSFGMGGGETQYF
>TRBJ2-7|TRBV25-1|NA|TRBD1
TGTGCCAGCAGTGAACCCGGGACAGTTATCTACGAGCAGTACTTC
CASSEPGTVIYEQYF
>TRBJ2-2|TRBV7-2|NA|NA
TGTGCCAGCAGCCCGGGAAGGGTAGGCACCGGGGAGCTGTTTTTT
CASSPGRVGTGELFF
>TRBJ2-7|TRBV30|NA|NA
TGTGCCTGGAGTGTACGTGGGGGCGCCGAGCAGTACTTC
CAWSVRGGAEQYF
>TRBJ2-3|TRBV7-9|NA|NA
TGTGCCAGCAGCCGCCGTGAGCCCCCCGAGGCAGATACGCAGTATTTT
CASSRREPPEADTQYF
>TRBJ1-4|TRBV30|NA|NA
TGTGCCTGGAGTCGGGGGGTCTCTAATGAAAAACTGTTTTTT
CAWSRGVSNEKLFF
>TRBJ2-2|TRBV19|NA|TRBD1
TGTGCCAGTAGTGGAAACAGGGGAAGGGGAGCCGGGGAGCTGTTTTTT
CASSGNRGRGAGELFF
>TRBJ2-7|TRBV6-2/TRBV6-3|NA|TRBD2
TGTGCCAGCAGTTCTCAAGGACTAGCGGGGACCTACGAGCAGTACTTC
CASSSQGLAGTYEQYF
>TRBJ2-7|TRBV4-2|once|TRBD1
TGTGCCAGCAGCCGGACAGGAACATTCTCCTACGAGCAGTACTTC
CASSRTGTFSYEQYF
>TRBJ2-3|TRBV13|NA|TRBD2
TGTGCCAGCAGCTCCAAGACTAGCGGGAGAATGGATACGCAGTATTTT
CASSSKTSGRMDTQYF
>TRBJ1-2|TRBV19|NA|NA
TGTGCCAGCCGCACCCAGCTAGGCTATGGCTACACCTTC
CASRTQLGYGYTF
>TRBJ1-3|TRBV28|NA|NA
TGTGCCAGCAGTATAGAGAGCTCTGGAAACACCATATATTTT
CASSIESSGNTIYF
>TRBJ2-3|TRBV10-3|NA|NA
TGTGCCATCAGCCTTACAGGGAGCACAGATACGCAGTATTTT
CAISLTGSTDTQYF
>TRBJ2-2|TRBV9|once|TRBD1
TGTGCCAGCAGCGTCCACAGGGGGCTGAACACCGGGGAGCTGTTTTTT
CASSVHRGLNTGELFF
>TRBJ1-6|TRBV24-1|NA|NA
TGTGCCACCAGTGATTCAGGTTCACCCCTCCACTTT
CATSDSGSPLHF
>TRBJ1-1|TRBV10-3|few|TRBD1
TGTGCCATCAGGGGACAGGAGAACACTGAAGCTTTCTTT
CAIRGQENTEAFF
>TRBJ1-2|TRBV5-6|NA|NA
TGTGCCAGCAGCTTGGCAGCAGGGGAGGATGGCTACACCTTC
CASSLAAGEDGYTF